This TCR beta chain was found in a study of T cell changes during pregnancy in multiple sclerosis. Using immunoSEQ multiplex PCR, the repertoire was profiled, and TCRdb retains in-frame clones only, with some absent. The sample holds roughly 30,000 clones; about nine tenths are singletons and the top ten take 6% to 7%. The CDR3 length is 16 residues. V dropped 1 base and J dropped 7 bases, with 17 bases sitting between them. Germline lookup yields CDR1 LNHDA and CDR2 SQIVND (reference sequence). The origin of this receptor is a female donor with multiple sclerosis, enrolled in a pregnancy study. V gene TRBV19 combines with J gene TRBJ2-1; D perhaps matches TRBD2 (6 bases). The source was CD8+ T cells from peripheral blood mononuclear cells, collected after pregnancy. Written as DNA, the CDR3 is TGTGCCAGTAGTATAGGGACCTGGAGGGATAGGAATGAGCAGTTCTTC. This gives the protein CASSIGTWRDRNEQFF.